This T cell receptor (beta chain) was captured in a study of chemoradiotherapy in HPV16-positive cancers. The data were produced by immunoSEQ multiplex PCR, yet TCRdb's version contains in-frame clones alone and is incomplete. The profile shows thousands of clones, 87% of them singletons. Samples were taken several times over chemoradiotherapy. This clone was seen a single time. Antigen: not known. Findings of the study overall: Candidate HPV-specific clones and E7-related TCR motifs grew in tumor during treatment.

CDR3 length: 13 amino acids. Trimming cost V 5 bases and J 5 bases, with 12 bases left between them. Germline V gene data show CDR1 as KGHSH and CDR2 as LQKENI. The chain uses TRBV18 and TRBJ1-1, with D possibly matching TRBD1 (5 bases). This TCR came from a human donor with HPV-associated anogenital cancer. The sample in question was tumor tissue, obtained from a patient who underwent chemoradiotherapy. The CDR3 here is CASSTGTETEAFF. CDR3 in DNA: TGTGCCAGCTCAACCGGGACCGAGACTGAAGCTTTCTTT.